This T cell receptor (beta chain) comes out of a study of spatial heterogeneity in lung cancer. This clonotype was counted ten times or more. Its antigen is not identified. Study results and caveats: Tumoral mutation counts were tracked by counts of expanded intratumoral alpha and beta TCRs.

Time point noted: sample taken at primary tumor resection. TCRdb reanalysed the 5' RACE reads using MiXCR and keeps one entry per CDR3 protein. The repertoire holds some 100,000 distinct CDR3 sequences, with approximately 4% as singletons. Germline V gene data show CDR1 as SGHDN and CDR2 as FVKESK. The V gene lost 2 bases and the J gene lost 5 bases, with 12 bases spanning the gap. The CDR3 runs 14 residues. This clonotype originated in a male donor with early-stage non-small cell lung cancer. The starting material was lung tumor tissue, obtained at surgery. J is TRBJ2-5 and V is TRBV14; D gene unclear. DNA of the CDR3: TGTGCCAGCAGCCAATCACAGTGGTCGGAGACCCAGTACTTC. Its protein is CASSQSQWSETQYF. Using reference TRBV14 and TRBJ2-5 for the parts outside the CDR3, the full variable domain is EAGVTQFPSHSVIEKGQTVTLRCDPISGHDNLYWYRRVMGKEIKFLLHFVKESKQDESGMPNNRFLAERTGGTYSTLKVQPAELEDSGVYFCASSQSQWSETQYFGPGTRLLVL.